This paragraph reports one T cell receptor beta chain. This clone has just a few counts. This clone's antigen is unknown. Base qualities were left out, and no much larger clone turns up one base away. Each donor gave one peripheral blood draw, roughly 0.12 L on average, collected into heparinised tubes. A BD FACSAria II was used to sort naive, central memory, regulatory and stem cell-like memory CD4+ T cells with a panel that included CD45RO, CCR7, CD25, CD127, CD95 and CD27. Every sorted population had a purity above 98%. PBMCs were isolated right away by Lymphoprep density gradient centrifugation and were stained directly, without culture. To minimize batch effects, samples were stained and sorted in pairs, one healthy donor with one patient per experiment. The entry originates in a study of beta chain features in type 1 diabetes (dated by TCRdb to about 2018). Describing the broader study: Mean age, gender distribution, total cell number and subset yield were not different between patients and healthy donors. A total of about 100,000,000 sorted cells were examined across all samples, and RNA yield correlated strongly with the number of cells per subset. In the study, TCRB repertoires of sorted circulating CD4+ T cell subsets from recently diagnosed type 1 diabetes patients were compared with those of matched healthy donors. Regulatory and stem cell-like memory subsets were isolated from only 8 patients and roughly eight healthy donors, whereas naive and central memory subsets came from all 28 donors.

Broader findings and caveats from the paper: Naive, central memory and regulatory TCRB repertoires appeared to be more alike among patients than among healthy donors. PCR might favor shorter templates, but patient and control samples were amplified and corrected together, so any skew would affect both groups equally. Because cDNA was sequenced instead of genomic DNA, activated cells with high expression could be over-represented, although the groups did not differ in activation or CD3 levels. Type 1 diabetes patients showed a moderate but significant shortening of TCRB CDR3 length in all four CD4+ subsets. Because the HLA sub-analyses included only small numbers of individuals, any influence of HLA type on TCRB rearrangement was left unresolved. At VDJ recombination sites, patients with type 1 diabetes made fewer insertions and deleted more nucleotides, a pattern implying thymic rearrangement abnormalities.

The entire isolated RNA was reverse transcribed using the High Capacity cDNA Reverse Transcription Kit, and thus expressed TCRB transcripts were sequenced. Naive, central memory and regulatory T cell samples underwent deep immunoSEQ sequencing, averaging around 3.9 million total reads per sample. Sorted cells were lysed in RLT buffer and RNA was extracted with DNase-treated RNeasy Micro or Mini kits, depending on cell number. Each cell subset was processed separately to prevent cross-contamination, with patient and healthy donor samples processed together. The immunoSEQ multiplex PCR was used to amplify TCRB sequences from cDNA, generating 87-bp fragments that spanned the CDR3 region. The amplicons were sequenced using the Illumina HiSeq platform. On the study's bioinformatics: PCR bias was computationally corrected using synthetic template baselines, reads within Hamming distance 2 were collapsed, and singletons that could not be merged were discarded. By aligning reads against IMGT, V, D and J genes, CDR3 length, and insertions or deletions at six rearrangement sites were assigned. Clonotype counts were normalized to sorted cell number within each subset before computing true diversity and Gini coefficients with the tcR R package. The overlap coefficient, calculated on TCRB nucleotide sequences, was used to quantify repertoire sharing. Out-of-frame TCRB sequences from naive cells were analyzed as a proxy for the pre-selection repertoire. Here the immuneACCESS table is served through TCRdb, limited to in-frame sequences with V and J called. Missing clones are a known gap in these copies; in checked studies unresolved V genes cover under half, and the rest lacks a known reason. V and J calls and clone size are those listed in that table; D and trimming were worked out from the DNA. The sample table lists 500,000 to 850,000 clones, over 13% of them with a count of one. Roughly 0.04% of the sample belongs to the ten largest clones.

This receptor was obtained from a man younger than 35 with type 1 diabetes. Sequencing was performed on naive CD4+ T cells from blood. Read against the paper, the sample's cell subset or site label means: true naive CD4+ T cells.

The bases read TGTGCCTGGAGTGTACCAGCGGGGGGGCCGAATGAGCAGTTCTTC. Translated, it reads CAWSVPAGGPNEQFF. Recombination connected TRBV30 to TRBJ2-1; 10 of the junction bases match TRBD2. CDR3 length: 15 amino acids, cysteine to phenylalanine. The CDR3 DNA has 45 bases and is translated from base 1. Ends trimmed: V by 0 bases, J by 7 bases; bases unmatched to a gene: 6. CDR1 is given as GTSNPN and CDR2 as SVGIG, both from the germline V gene (reference sequence).